This T cell receptor beta chain stems from a study of regulatory T cells in long-lasting Graves disease. Study-level information: New Graves' disease cases had less than 3 months of antithyroid drugs. Findings of the study overall: New patients shared roughly 980 public clonotypes, fewer than the approximately 3,000 shared by persistent patients. TRBV28 was favored in persistent disease, as were TRBJ1-2 and TRBJ2-5.

This sample's time point: newly diagnosed GD, antithyroid drugs for less than 3 months. After RNA was extracted from PBMCs, the TCR library was made from it. Sequencing libraries for TCR beta were prepared with iRepertoire HTBI primers and Arm-PCR of CDR3 regions. In TCRdb, the multiplex PCR reads were re-called with MiXCR into one record per CDR3 protein. The data show 320,000 or so distinct CDR3 sequences, under 20% seen once. Germline lookup yields CDR1 MRHNA and CDR2 SNTAGT. After removal of 11 bases from V and 2 bases from J, the junction contained 8 bases not matched to a gene. This CDR3 is built from 13 residues. This clonotype showed up many times. What it binds is not known.

The material sequenced was peripheral blood mononuclear cells (PBMCs), taken at new diagnosis, from a patient treated with antithyroid drugs. The sequence was obtained from a female donor with Graves disease. The chain uses TRBV6-4 and TRBJ1-1; TRBD1 matches 7 bases. In DNA, the CDR3 is TGTGCCTGTCGACAGGGAGAAAACACTGAAGCTTTCTTT. This gives the protein CACRQGENTEAFF.